Sequencing of this T cell receptor beta chain was carried out in a study of Ad26.COV2.S vaccination and SARS-CoV-2 variants. Study outcomes and limitations: It is possible that the TCR breadth and depth analyses underestimated the total T cell responses. Comparability of non-spike TCR breadth was observed across vaccine and placebo recipients. Once vaccination had occurred, spike-specific CD8+ and CD4+ T cell responses reportedly showed substantial breadth.

Germline values: CDR1 SNHLY, CDR2 FYNNEI. This CDR3 has 15 amino acids. The V and J ends lost 1 base and 4 bases, in that order; junction bases with no gene match: 2. Repertoires were generated with immunoSEQ multiplex PCR, while TCRdb's copy carries only in-frame clones and drops some. There are nearly 95,000 clones in the sample; roughly 84% occur only once, and roughly 15% lies in the top ten. About this clone itself: Its specificity is unknown.

This clonotype was sampled from a human donor who had recovered from COVID-19. The specimen comprised peripheral blood, sampled after recovery from COVID-19. This chain uses TRBV2 with TRBJ2-1; 9 bases agree with TRBD2. CDR3 bases: TGTGCCAGCAGTGAAGGGCTAGCGGGATACAATGAGCAGTTCTTC. The encoded protein is CASSEGLAGYNEQFF.